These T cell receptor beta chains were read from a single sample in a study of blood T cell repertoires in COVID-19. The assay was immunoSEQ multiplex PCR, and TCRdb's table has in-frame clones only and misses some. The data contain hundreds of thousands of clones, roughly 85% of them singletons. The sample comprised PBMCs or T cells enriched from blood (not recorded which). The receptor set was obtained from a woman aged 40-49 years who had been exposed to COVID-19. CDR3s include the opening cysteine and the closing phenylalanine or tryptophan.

CDR3: CASSVGVDRGNEQFF
V: TRBV9

CDR3: CASSEGLTGSSGANVLTF
V: TRBV19

CDR3: CASRLYSNQPQHF
V: TRBV6-5

CDR3: CASSRTGGTNEKLFF
V: TRBV18

CDR3: CAWSVNRGRPQHF
V: TRBV30

CDR3: CASLTPGGDTQYF
V: TRBV12-2

CDR3: CASSPWGGLNTEAFF
V: TRBV27

CDR3: CATGDRGQRTGELFF
V: TRBV24-1

CDR3: CASSSDRILYGYTF
V: TRBV28

CDR3: CASSQSRDSPYEQYF
V: TRBV23-1

CDR3: CASTSDRLRADTQYF
V: TRBV18

CDR3: CASRPGQPNEKLFF
V: TRBV6-5

CDR3: CAIRSGDYGYTF
V: TRBV10-3

CDR3: CSVERGDNEKLFF
V: TRBV29-1

CDR3: CAISEMRETVIDGYTF
V: TRBV10-3

CDR3: CASSELGAGAYEQYF
V: TRBV2

CDR3: CASSFKGGGAQYF
V: TRBV7-2

CDR3: CASSPAWEGDSYTF
V: TRBV3-1/TRBV3-2

CDR3: CASSLAGGPTDTQYF
V: TRBV7-7

CDR3: CASRLGQGRGYGYTF
V: TRBV7-2

CDR3: CASSVPGIGANVLTF
V: TRBV9

CDR3: CATADSTGGYQPQHF
V: TRBV10-3

CDR3: CASSLDRAPPNIQYF
V: TRBV7-2

CDR3: CASRTGGPPTRGDTQYF
V: TRBV28

CDR3: CASSSSGGGGHYGYTF
V: TRBV7-9

CDR3: CATSHRPPRGRYEQYF
V: TRBV15

CDR3: CASRRATGGSDTQYF
V: TRBV6-5

CDR3: CASSYSSDKPNTEAFF
V: TRBV6-2/TRBV6-3